This T cell receptor beta chain was captured by sequencing in a study of CD8 T cells in Susac syndrome. Healthy donors, matched for age and sex, constituted the control group. TEMRA cells were enriched by FACS, and CD4+ and CD8+ T cells were negatively isolated. Random hexamers were used to reverse transcribe about 0.5 to 1 ug of RNA. A multiplex approach, immunoSEQ multiplex PCR, amplified TCR beta CDR3 across 54 Vbeta and 13 Jbeta. One entry per CDR3 protein, called by TCRdb with MiXCR from the immunoSEQ multiplex PCR reads. The sample lists some 99,000 distinct CDR3 sequences; 90% to 96% were seen once. Germline-derived CDR1 and CDR2 are SGHTA and FQGTGA. Trimming removed 5 bases from V and 7 bases from J; junction bases left unmatched: 5. The length of the CDR3 is 14 residues.

J is TRBJ1-6 and V is TRBV7-3; 7 bases match TRBD1. The receptor comes from a human donor in good health. The sample consisted of CD4+ T cells from PBMCs. In DNA, the CDR3 is TGTGCCAGCAGCCCGGGACAGCCGAATTCACCCCTCCACTTT. Translation gives CASSPGQPNSPLHF.